Only one count was recorded for the clone carrying this T cell receptor beta chain. This entry is derived from a study of technical replicates of blood from a handful of donors. V shed 1 base and J 3 bases; nucleotides not matched to a gene: 2. This CDR3 comprises 14 residues. The germline gives CDR1 SEHNR, CDR2 FQNEAQ (reference sequence). Measured with immunoSEQ multiplex PCR; TCRdb has only the in-frame clones, and not every one. Altogether approximately 93,000 clones are present, 85% to 95% being singletons, with the ten largest covering over 0.25%. This chain uses TRBV7-9 with TRBJ2-5, with 7 bases identical to TRBD1. This clonotype originated in a human donor in good health. Material: T cells isolated from PBMCs. The CDR3 DNA reads TGTGCCAGCAGCTTAGGGGGGACAGAAGAGACCCAGTACTTC. This gives the protein CASSLGGTEETQYF.